The rows below give T cell receptor beta chains drawn from one sample of a study of T cells in localized non-small cell lung cancer. Assay used: immunoSEQ multiplex PCR; TCRdb lists only in-frame clones, some missing. The sample carries 3,000 or so clones, under 30% recorded once. This material consisted of normal lung tissue next to the tumor, taken before any cancer treatment. Every receptor here comes from a woman aged 35 to 70 with stage I lung adenocarcinoma. Each CDR3 is given with its conserved first and last residue. Each record gives: CDR3 DNA, CDR3 protein, J gene, clone size, V gene, D gene. D genes are given only for firm matches. Size values are once, few and many counts, or a class for expanded clones, and some rows have none.

CDR3nt: TGTGCCAGCAGCCTCGGGACAAGCAACCTCTACGAGCAGTACTTC
CDR3aa: CASSLGTSNLYEQYF
j_gene: TRBJ2-7
abundance: -
v_gene: TRBV7-6
d_gene: -

CDR3nt: TGTGCCAGCAGTCGCGGAGGGACACCGGAAAATGGCTACACCTTC
CDR3aa: CASSRGGTPENGYTF
j_gene: TRBJ1-2
abundance: few
v_gene: TRBV6-8
d_gene: -

CDR3nt: TGTGCCAGCAGTTACTGGGACAGGGTCCGGAACGAGCAGTACTTC
CDR3aa: CASSYWDRVRNEQYF
j_gene: TRBJ2-7
abundance: few
v_gene: TRBV6-8
d_gene: TRBD1

CDR3nt: TGTGCCAGTAAGGCGGCTCTCTGGGCTTTACAGAACACTGAAGCTTTCTTT
CDR3aa: CASKAALWALQNTEAFF
j_gene: TRBJ1-1
abundance: -
v_gene: TRBV28
d_gene: -

CDR3nt: TGTGCCAGCAGCGAGGGCGGGAGTTGGTACGAGCAGTACTTC
CDR3aa: CASSEGGSWYEQYF
j_gene: TRBJ2-7
abundance: few
v_gene: TRBV9
d_gene: TRBD2

CDR3nt: TGCGCCCCCACTCTAGGTTTGACCTACTGCGCCTCCTCTGGAAACACCATATATTTT
CDR3aa: CAPTLGLTYCASSGNTIYF
j_gene: TRBJ1-3
abundance: -
v_gene: TRBV10-2
d_gene: -

CDR3nt: TGTGCCAGCAGCAATGGCGGGAGCTCCTACAATGAGCAGTTCTTC
CDR3aa: CASSNGGSSYNEQFF
j_gene: TRBJ2-1
abundance: few
v_gene: TRBV9
d_gene: TRBD2

CDR3nt: TGTGCCAGCAACGGACTAGCGGGTAAAGAGACCCAGTACTTC
CDR3aa: CASNGLAGKETQYF
j_gene: TRBJ2-5
abundance: few
v_gene: TRBV6-8
d_gene: TRBD2

CDR3nt: TGTGCCAGCTCACCCGCGCAACATCATAGAGGCAATCAGCCCCAGCATTTT
CDR3aa: CASSPAQHHRGNQPQHF
j_gene: TRBJ1-5
abundance: -
v_gene: TRBV18
d_gene: -

CDR3nt: TGTGCCAGCTCACCGGACAGGGACCGTTACAATGAGCAGTTCTTC
CDR3aa: CASSPDRDRYNEQFF
j_gene: TRBJ2-1
abundance: -
v_gene: TRBV18
d_gene: TRBD1

CDR3nt: TGCGCCAGCCGGGGACAGGGTAGTTCCTATGGCTACACCTTC
CDR3aa: CASRGQGSSYGYTF
j_gene: TRBJ1-2
abundance: once
v_gene: TRBV5-1
d_gene: TRBD1

CDR3nt: TGCGCCAGCAGCCCCCAGCCGGATCTGAACACCGGGGAGCTGTTTTTT
CDR3aa: CASSPQPDLNTGELFF
j_gene: TRBJ2-2
abundance: -
v_gene: TRBV5-1
d_gene: -

CDR3nt: TGTGCCAGCAGTTACCGCCTACCTTCACAGGGTAGACAGTACTTC
CDR3aa: CASSYRLPSQGRQYF
j_gene: TRBJ2-7
abundance: few
v_gene: TRBV6-8
d_gene: -

CDR3nt: TGTGCCAGCAGCCTAAGCGGGAGGGCCACTGGGGCCAACGTCCTGACTTTC
CDR3aa: CASSLSGRATGANVLTF
j_gene: TRBJ2-6
abundance: medium-sized
v_gene: TRBV6-8
d_gene: TRBD2

CDR3nt: TGTGCCAGCAGTCTACAAGGACTAGCGCAGAACAATGAGCAGTTCTTC
CDR3aa: CASSLQGLAQNNEQFF
j_gene: TRBJ2-1
abundance: -
v_gene: TRBV6-8
d_gene: TRBD2

CDR3nt: TGTGCCAGCAGCTTAGATTTCGGGCAGGGGGCCGAGCAGTACTTC
CDR3aa: CASSLDFGQGAEQYF
j_gene: TRBJ2-7
abundance: few
v_gene: TRBV11-3
d_gene: TRBD1

CDR3nt: TGTGCCAGCAGTGAGACTAGCGGGAGCTACGAGCAGTACTTC
CDR3aa: CASSETSGSYEQYF
j_gene: TRBJ2-7
abundance: -
v_gene: TRBV28
d_gene: TRBD2

CDR3nt: TGTGCCAGCAGTTTACTTGGGACTGACTATGGCTACACCTTC
CDR3aa: CASSLLGTDYGYTF
j_gene: TRBJ1-2
abundance: large
v_gene: TRBV28
d_gene: -

CDR3nt: TGTGCCAGTACTCCCCAGGGGCGGAAGGCGGGAGATACGCAGTATTTT
CDR3aa: CASTPQGRKAGDTQYF
j_gene: TRBJ2-3
abundance: -
v_gene: TRBV19
d_gene: -

CDR3nt: TGTGCCAGCAGCCGACAGAACACTGAAGCTTTCTTT
CDR3aa: CASSRQNTEAFF
j_gene: TRBJ1-1
abundance: medium-sized
v_gene: TRBV9
d_gene: -

CDR3nt: TGTGCCAGCAGCCCAACGGACAGTCGAACCTACGAGCAGTACTTC
CDR3aa: CASSPTDSRTYEQYF
j_gene: TRBJ2-7
abundance: few
v_gene: TRBV14
d_gene: -

CDR3nt: TGCGCCAGCAGCCCCCCGGCGGGTAGCACAGATACGCAGTATTTT
CDR3aa: CASSPPAGSTDTQYF
j_gene: TRBJ2-3
abundance: medium-sized
v_gene: TRBV4-1
d_gene: -

CDR3nt: TGTGCCAGCAGGGGCGGACAGTCGAACACTGAAGCTTTCTTT
CDR3aa: CASRGGQSNTEAFF
j_gene: TRBJ1-1
abundance: -
v_gene: TRBV6-8
d_gene: -

CDR3nt: TGTGCCAGCTCACCACCGAACAAACGACAGGGGGCTGTAGATACGCAGTATTTT
CDR3aa: CASSPPNKRQGAVDTQYF
j_gene: TRBJ2-3
abundance: -
v_gene: TRBV18
d_gene: TRBD1

CDR3nt: TGTGCCAGCAGTAGCGGGAGGGCCGGCGTGGGCGAGCAGTACTTC
CDR3aa: CASSSGRAGVGEQYF
j_gene: TRBJ2-7
abundance: few
v_gene: TRBV9
d_gene: TRBD2

CDR3nt: TGTGCCAGCAGCTTAGCTTCTAGCGGATCCTACGAGCAGTACTTC
CDR3aa: CASSLASSGSYEQYF
j_gene: TRBJ2-7
abundance: few
v_gene: TRBV15
d_gene: TRBD2

CDR3nt: TGTGCCAGCAGCCAACTAAGGTCAACTGGGGCCAACGTCCTGACTTTC
CDR3aa: CASSQLRSTGANVLTF
j_gene: TRBJ2-6
abundance: -
v_gene: TRBV14
d_gene: -

CDR3nt: TGTGCCAGCAGCGTAGGTAGCGGGAGGGCCCAATTGTACAATGAGCAGTTCTTC
CDR3aa: CASSVGSGRAQLYNEQFF
j_gene: TRBJ2-1
abundance: large
v_gene: TRBV9
d_gene: TRBD2

CDR3nt: TGTGCCAGCAGTCAGGGGGGATTCAGGTCAGATACGCAGTATTTT
CDR3aa: CASSQGGFRSDTQYF
j_gene: TRBJ2-3
abundance: -
v_gene: TRBV9
d_gene: -

CDR3nt: TGTGCCAGCTCTCGCACGAGGGACGAGCAGTACTTC
CDR3aa: CASSRTRDEQYF
j_gene: TRBJ2-7
abundance: -
v_gene: TRBV18
d_gene: -

CDR3nt: TGTGCCAGCAGCTCACTAGCGGGTGTCAATGAGCAGTTCTTC
CDR3aa: CASSSLAGVNEQFF
j_gene: TRBJ2-1
abundance: -
v_gene: TRBV11-3
d_gene: TRBD2

CDR3nt: TGTGCCAGCAGCTTAGGCCAGGGATTCGAGACCCAGTACTTC
CDR3aa: CASSLGQGFETQYF
j_gene: TRBJ2-5
abundance: -
v_gene: TRBV11-3
d_gene: -

CDR3nt: TGCGCCAGCAAGCTGCAGGGACACGAGCAGTTCTTC
CDR3aa: CASKLQGHEQFF
j_gene: TRBJ2-1
abundance: few
v_gene: TRBV10-2
d_gene: -

CDR3nt: TGTGCCAGCAGTCATATACCGGGACCGGGCTATGGCTACACCTTC
CDR3aa: CASSHIPGPGYGYTF
j_gene: TRBJ1-2
abundance: -
v_gene: TRBV28
d_gene: -

CDR3nt: TGTGCCACGCAGAACTCTGGGGCCAACGTCCTGACTTTC
CDR3aa: CATQNSGANVLTF
j_gene: TRBJ2-6
abundance: few
v_gene: TRBV6-8
d_gene: -

CDR3nt: TGTGCCAGCAGCCAAGGGGCCCAGGGCGGCTATGGCTACACCTTC
CDR3aa: CASSQGAQGGYGYTF
j_gene: TRBJ1-2
abundance: medium-sized
v_gene: TRBV11-3
d_gene: -

CDR3nt: TGTGCCAGCAGTCCTTGGGGCGCTGCCAAAAACATTCAGTACTTC
CDR3aa: CASSPWGAAKNIQYF
j_gene: TRBJ2-4
abundance: -
v_gene: TRBV9
d_gene: -

CDR3nt: TGTGCCAGCAGTCCCTCGGAAGGGCGAAATGAAAAACTGTTTTTT
CDR3aa: CASSPSEGRNEKLFF
j_gene: TRBJ1-4
abundance: -
v_gene: TRBV6-8
d_gene: -

CDR3nt: TGTGCCAGCAGCTTCTCAGGGGACCGCTACGAGCAGTACTTC
CDR3aa: CASSFSGDRYEQYF
j_gene: TRBJ2-7
abundance: few
v_gene: TRBV11-3
d_gene: -

CDR3nt: TGTGCCAGCAGCCAATACACTAGCCGGGCGTTCGAGCAGTACTTC
CDR3aa: CASSQYTSRAFEQYF
j_gene: TRBJ2-7
abundance: -
v_gene: TRBV14
d_gene: -

CDR3nt: TGTGCCATCAGGACAGGGAACACTGAAGCTTTCTTT
CDR3aa: CAIRTGNTEAFF
j_gene: TRBJ1-1
abundance: -
v_gene: TRBV6-8
d_gene: TRBD1

CDR3nt: TGTGCCAGCAGTTTCCCGACTAGCGGGAGGTCCTACGAGCAGTACTTC
CDR3aa: CASSFPTSGRSYEQYF
j_gene: TRBJ2-7
abundance: -
v_gene: TRBV6-8
d_gene: TRBD2

CDR3nt: TGTGCCAGCAGCCCCCCGAGACAGGGGCTCAATTCCTACAATGAGCAGTTCTTC
CDR3aa: CASSPPRQGLNSYNEQFF
j_gene: TRBJ2-1
abundance: -
v_gene: TRBV11-3
d_gene: TRBD1

CDR3nt: TGTGCCAGCAGTGCCCGGGGGAGCGGGAAGGGGTTGGGTTCCTACGAGCAGTACTTC
CDR3aa: CASSARGSGKGLGSYEQYF
j_gene: TRBJ2-7
abundance: -
v_gene: TRBV6-8
d_gene: TRBD2

CDR3nt: TGTGCCAGCAGGCCACGCCACTCAAACACTGAAGCTTTCTTT
CDR3aa: CASRPRHSNTEAFF
j_gene: TRBJ1-1
abundance: large
v_gene: TRBV6-8
d_gene: -

CDR3nt: TGTGCCAGCAGCTCCTTACAAGGCGCGGATTACAATGAGCAGTTCTTC
CDR3aa: CASSSLQGADYNEQFF
j_gene: TRBJ2-1
abundance: few
v_gene: TRBV11-3
d_gene: -

CDR3nt: TGTGCCTGGGTCGGACTAGCTAATGAGCAGTTCTTC
CDR3aa: CAWVGLANEQFF
j_gene: TRBJ2-1
abundance: -
v_gene: TRBV30
d_gene: TRBD2

CDR3nt: TGCGCCAGCAGCCTCACAGGGGGAGGGCTATTGAGAGGGGATACGCAGTATTTT
CDR3aa: CASSLTGGGLLRGDTQYF
j_gene: TRBJ2-3
abundance: -
v_gene: TRBV4-1
d_gene: -

CDR3nt: TGTGCCAGCAGCCCTCCCCCGGCCTACGAGCAGTACTTC
CDR3aa: CASSPPPAYEQYF
j_gene: TRBJ2-7
abundance: -
v_gene: TRBV6-8
d_gene: -

CDR3nt: TGTGCCAGTAGCATTCCTGGGGACAGAGAAGCTTTCTTT
CDR3aa: CASSIPGDREAFF
j_gene: TRBJ1-1
abundance: -
v_gene: TRBV19
d_gene: TRBD1

CDR3nt: TGCGCCAGCAGCTTGGACAGGGATACGGCCAAAAACATTCAGTACTTC
CDR3aa: CASSLDRDTAKNIQYF
j_gene: TRBJ2-4
abundance: -
v_gene: TRBV5-1
d_gene: -

CDR3nt: TGTGCCTGGAGAAGGGCAGGGGGCTTGGGAGATACGCAGTATTTT
CDR3aa: CAWRRAGGLGDTQYF
j_gene: TRBJ2-3
abundance: -
v_gene: TRBV30
d_gene: TRBD1

CDR3nt: TGCGCCAGCAGTGAGCCGGGTCAAACGCAGTATTTT
CDR3aa: CASSEPGQTQYF
j_gene: TRBJ2-3
abundance: -
v_gene: TRBV10-1
d_gene: -

CDR3nt: TGTGCCAGCAGTTCGGCGGGAGATCTTTACAATGAGCAGTTCTTC
CDR3aa: CASSSAGDLYNEQFF
j_gene: TRBJ2-1
abundance: -
v_gene: TRBV28
d_gene: TRBD2

CDR3nt: TGTGCCAGCAGCTTAGCGTTTGCTTCTACCGGGACAGGGGGAAGGAACTATGGCTACACCTTC
CDR3aa: CASSLAFASTGTGGRNYGYTF
j_gene: TRBJ1-2
abundance: -
v_gene: TRBV7-2
d_gene: TRBD1

CDR3nt: TGCGCCAGCAGCCGGACAGGGGACACAGATACGCAGTATTTT
CDR3aa: CASSRTGDTDTQYF
j_gene: TRBJ2-3
abundance: -
v_gene: TRBV5-1
d_gene: TRBD1

CDR3nt: TGTGCCAGCAGTTACGGGACGAAGAACACTGAAGCTTTCTTT
CDR3aa: CASSYGTKNTEAFF
j_gene: TRBJ1-1
abundance: -
v_gene: TRBV6-8
d_gene: -

CDR3nt: TGTGCCAGCAGCCACGGGGCTAGGGGTGAGCAGTTCTTC
CDR3aa: CASSHGARGEQFF
j_gene: TRBJ2-1
abundance: -
v_gene: TRBV14
d_gene: -

CDR3nt: TGTGCCAGTAGTAGATCCCGGACTAGCGGGAGGACCCGCGTAGATACGCAGTATTTT
CDR3aa: CASSRSRTSGRTRVDTQYF
j_gene: TRBJ2-3
abundance: -
v_gene: TRBV19
d_gene: TRBD2

CDR3nt: TGTGCCAGCATCCGGAGCGGGAGTCGAACCGGGGAGCTGTTTTTT
CDR3aa: CASIRSGSRTGELFF
j_gene: TRBJ2-2
abundance: -
v_gene: TRBV6-8
d_gene: TRBD2